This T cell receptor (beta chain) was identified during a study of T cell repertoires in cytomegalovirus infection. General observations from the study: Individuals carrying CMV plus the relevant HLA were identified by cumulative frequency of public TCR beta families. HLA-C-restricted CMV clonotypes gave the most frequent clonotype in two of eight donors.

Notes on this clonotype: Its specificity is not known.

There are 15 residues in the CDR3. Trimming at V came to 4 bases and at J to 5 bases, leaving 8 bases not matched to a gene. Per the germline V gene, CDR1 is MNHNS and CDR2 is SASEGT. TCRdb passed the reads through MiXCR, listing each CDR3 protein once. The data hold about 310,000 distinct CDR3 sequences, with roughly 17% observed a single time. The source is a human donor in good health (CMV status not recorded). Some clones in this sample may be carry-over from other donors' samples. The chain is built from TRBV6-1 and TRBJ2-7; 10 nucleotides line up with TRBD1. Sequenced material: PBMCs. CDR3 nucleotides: TGTGCCAGCAGTGGAATGGGACAGGGGTTCGACGAGCAGTACTTC. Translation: CASSGMGQGFDEQYF.